These T cell receptor beta chains were read from a single sample in a study of TIL therapy for anti-PD-1-resistant metastatic lung cancer. Sequenced by immunoSEQ multiplex PCR; TCRdb stores in-frame clones only, minus some. The sample has fewer than 40,000 clones, 70% to 80% seen once. Sequencing used blood, obtained at baseline. The receptors originated from a woman aged 30-79 years with non-small cell lung cancer. The CDR3 runs from the conserved cysteine through the conserved F or W. D genes are given only for firm matches. The size entry is marked missing in some rows and otherwise reads once, few, many or a size class.

cdr3_aa: CASSKEGRCESETYEQYF
cdr3_nt: TGTGCCAGCAGCAAAGAGGGGCGGTGCGAGAGCGAAACCTACGAGCAGTACTTC
clone_size: few
v_call: TRBV21-1
d_call: .
j_call: TRBJ2-7

cdr3_aa: CASSPGWGVQETQYF
cdr3_nt: TGCGCCAGCAGCCCCGGTTGGGGCGTCCAAGAGACCCAGTACTTC
clone_size: .
v_call: TRBV5-1
d_call: .
j_call: TRBJ2-5

cdr3_aa: CASSLRGSREQFF
cdr3_nt: TGTGCCAGCAGCTTGAGGGGGTCCAGGGAGCAGTTCTTC
clone_size: .
v_call: TRBV7-9
d_call: .
j_call: TRBJ2-1

cdr3_aa: CASSVVGGAGAGVTGELFF
cdr3_nt: TGTGCCAGCAGCGTAGTCGGTGGGGCGGGAGCGGGGGTCACCGGGGAGCTGTTTTTT
clone_size: .
v_call: TRBV9
d_call: TRBD2
j_call: TRBJ2-2

cdr3_aa: CATSRDLGKSNQPQHF
cdr3_nt: TGTGCCACCAGCAGAGATCTTGGCAAAAGCAATCAGCCCCAGCATTTT
clone_size: .
v_call: TRBV15
d_call: .
j_call: TRBJ1-5

cdr3_aa: CASSRDITDTQYF
cdr3_nt: TGTGCCAGCAGCAGGGACATAACCGATACGCAGTATTTT
clone_size: .
v_call: TRBV7-7
d_call: .
j_call: TRBJ2-3

cdr3_aa: CASSLLRDTQYF
cdr3_nt: TGTGCCAGCAGCTTGCTCCGGGATACGCAGTATTTT
clone_size: few
v_call: TRBV11-2
d_call: .
j_call: TRBJ2-3

cdr3_aa: CASSLWREASSYNEQFF
cdr3_nt: TGTGCCAGCAGCTTGTGGCGGGAGGCGAGCTCCTACAATGAGCAGTTCTTC
clone_size: once
v_call: TRBV5-6
d_call: TRBD2
j_call: TRBJ2-1

cdr3_aa: CASSASGRNSPEQFF
cdr3_nt: TGTGCCAGCAGCGCTAGCGGGAGGAATTCACCTGAGCAGTTCTTC
clone_size: .
v_call: TRBV2
d_call: TRBD2
j_call: TRBJ2-1

cdr3_aa: CASSLDSGNTGELFF
cdr3_nt: TGTGCCAGCAGCTTAGATTCCGGGAACACCGGGGAGCTGTTTTTT
clone_size: few
v_call: TRBV7-9
d_call: .
j_call: TRBJ2-2

cdr3_aa: CAVGASMNTEAFF
cdr3_nt: TGTGCCGTGGGGGCATCTATGAACACTGAAGCTTTTTTT
clone_size: .
v_call: TRBV6-5
d_call: .
j_call: TRBJ1-1

cdr3_aa: CASSYPSGGFYEQYF
cdr3_nt: TGTGCCAGCAGTTACCCTAGCGGGGGCTTCTACGAGCAGTACTTC
clone_size: .
v_call: TRBV6-6
d_call: TRBD2
j_call: TRBJ2-7

cdr3_aa: CASSNKRTANYGYTF
cdr3_nt: TGTGCCAGCAGTAACAAGAGGACCGCTAACTATGGCTACACCTTC
clone_size: .
v_call: TRBV2
d_call: .
j_call: TRBJ1-2

cdr3_aa: CATSRDPGRRMNTEAFF
cdr3_nt: TGTGCCACCAGCAGGGATCCCGGACGCCGCATGAACACTGAAGCTTTCTTT
clone_size: .
v_call: TRBV15
d_call: .
j_call: TRBJ1-1

cdr3_aa: CASSQDGTSGSNGVNEQFF
cdr3_nt: TGCGCCAGCAGCCAAGACGGGACTAGCGGGAGTAATGGGGTAAATGAGCAGTTCTTC
clone_size: .
v_call: TRBV4-1
d_call: TRBD2
j_call: TRBJ2-1

cdr3_aa: CASSGSNEKLFF
cdr3_nt: TGTGCCAGCAGCGGGTCTAATGAAAAACTGTTTTTT
clone_size: few
v_call: TRBV6-8
d_call: .
j_call: TRBJ1-4

cdr3_aa: CASKADTSNTEAFF
cdr3_nt: TGTGCCAGCAAGGCGGACACTTCGAACACTGAAGCTTTCTTT
clone_size: few
v_call: TRBV4-2
d_call: .
j_call: TRBJ1-1

cdr3_aa: CASSLIQGARATEAFF
cdr3_nt: TGTGCCAGCAGCTTAATCCAGGGCGCCAGGGCCACTGAAGCTTTCTTT
clone_size: .
v_call: TRBV7-9
d_call: .
j_call: TRBJ1-1

cdr3_aa: CASSLAPGGGNTIYF
cdr3_nt: TGCGCCAGCAGCTTGGCTCCAGGGGGTGGAAACACCATATATTTT
clone_size: few
v_call: TRBV5-1
d_call: TRBD1
j_call: TRBJ1-3

cdr3_aa: CASGDSTGELFF
cdr3_nt: TGTGCCAGTGGGGACAGCACCGGGGAGCTGTTTTTT
clone_size: few
v_call: TRBV19
d_call: TRBD1
j_call: TRBJ2-2

cdr3_aa: CASSIPTGANTEAFF
cdr3_nt: TGTGCCAGTAGTATACCGACAGGGGCGAACACTGAAGCTTTCTTT
clone_size: .
v_call: TRBV19
d_call: TRBD1
j_call: TRBJ1-1

cdr3_aa: CASTTGGSYEQYF
cdr3_nt: TGTGCCAGCACCACCGGCGGTAGCTACGAGCAGTACTTC
clone_size: few
v_call: TRBV27
d_call: .
j_call: TRBJ2-7

cdr3_aa: CASSLVGSSYNEQFF
cdr3_nt: TGTGCCAGCAGCTTAGTCGGGAGCTCCTACAATGAGCAGTTCTTC
clone_size: .
v_call: TRBV7-9
d_call: .
j_call: TRBJ2-1

cdr3_aa: CASSSGGGQGYEQYF
cdr3_nt: TGTGCCAGCAGTTCCGGGGGGGGACAGGGTTACGAGCAGTACTTC
clone_size: .
v_call: TRBV27
d_call: .
j_call: TRBJ2-7

cdr3_aa: CAWSPDTGNVGRLFF
cdr3_nt: TGTGCCTGGAGTCCTGACACGGGTAATGTGGGTCGACTGTTTTTT
clone_size: .
v_call: TRBV30
d_call: .
j_call: TRBJ1-4

cdr3_aa: CASSLEHSYYNEQFF
cdr3_nt: TGTGCCAGCAGCTTAGAACATTCCTACTACAATGAGCAGTTCTTC
clone_size: .
v_call: TRBV11-2
d_call: .
j_call: TRBJ2-1

cdr3_aa: CASSFVDNYGYTF
cdr3_nt: TGTGCCAGCAGCTTTGTGGATAACTATGGCTACACCTTC
clone_size: .
v_call: TRBV7-2
d_call: .
j_call: TRBJ1-2

cdr3_aa: CASSNQGNYGYTF
cdr3_nt: TGTGCCAGCAGTAATCAGGGGAACTATGGCTACACCTTC
clone_size: .
v_call: TRBV6-1
d_call: .
j_call: TRBJ1-2

cdr3_aa: CASSPGTSGRAGNEQFF
cdr3_nt: TGTGCCAGCAGCCCCGGGACTAGCGGGAGGGCCGGAAATGAGCAGTTCTTC
clone_size: .
v_call: TRBV4-2
d_call: TRBD2
j_call: TRBJ2-1

cdr3_aa: CASSVDIPTNEKLFF
cdr3_nt: TGTGCCAGCAGCGTGGATATACCAACTAATGAAAAACTGTTTTTT
clone_size: once
v_call: TRBV5-8
d_call: .
j_call: TRBJ1-4

cdr3_aa: CASSPRLAGSYEQYF
cdr3_nt: TGCGCCAGCAGCCCACGACTAGCAGGATCGTACGAGCAGTACTTC
clone_size: .
v_call: TRBV4-1
d_call: TRBD2
j_call: TRBJ2-7

cdr3_aa: CAWSRARYGYTF
cdr3_nt: TGTGCCTGGAGCCGGGCCCGCTATGGCTACACCTTC
clone_size: few
v_call: TRBV30
d_call: .
j_call: TRBJ1-2

cdr3_aa: CASSSRLAGYEQYF
cdr3_nt: TGTGCCAGCAGCTCTAGACTAGCGGGTTACGAGCAGTACTTC
clone_size: .
v_call: TRBV13
d_call: TRBD2
j_call: TRBJ2-7

cdr3_aa: CASSLQGAFNEQFF
cdr3_nt: TGTGCCAGTAGTCTGCAGGGGGCTTTCAATGAGCAGTTCTTC
clone_size: .
v_call: TRBV19
d_call: TRBD1
j_call: TRBJ2-1

cdr3_aa: CASSKPGANEQFF
cdr3_nt: TGTGCCAGCAGCAAACCGGGGGCGAATGAGCAGTTCTTC
clone_size: .
v_call: TRBV21-1
d_call: .
j_call: TRBJ2-1

cdr3_aa: CASSLLRVETQYF
cdr3_nt: TGTGCCAGCAGCCTCCTGAGAGTGGAGACCCAGTACTTC
clone_size: .
v_call: TRBV11-3
d_call: .
j_call: TRBJ2-5

cdr3_aa: CASSQVMDSGNTIYF
cdr3_nt: TGCGCCAGCAGCCAAGTCATGGACTCTGGAAACACCATATATTTT
clone_size: .
v_call: TRBV4-1
d_call: .
j_call: TRBJ1-3

cdr3_aa: CASSLGRGRTEAFF
cdr3_nt: TGTGCCAGCAGCCTGGGGAGGGGGCGAACTGAAGCTTTCTTT
clone_size: .
v_call: TRBV14
d_call: TRBD1
j_call: TRBJ1-1

cdr3_aa: CAISGTSGNEQFF
cdr3_nt: TGTGCCATCTCCGGGACTAGCGGCAATGAGCAGTTCTTC
clone_size: .
v_call: TRBV6-1
d_call: TRBD2
j_call: TRBJ2-1